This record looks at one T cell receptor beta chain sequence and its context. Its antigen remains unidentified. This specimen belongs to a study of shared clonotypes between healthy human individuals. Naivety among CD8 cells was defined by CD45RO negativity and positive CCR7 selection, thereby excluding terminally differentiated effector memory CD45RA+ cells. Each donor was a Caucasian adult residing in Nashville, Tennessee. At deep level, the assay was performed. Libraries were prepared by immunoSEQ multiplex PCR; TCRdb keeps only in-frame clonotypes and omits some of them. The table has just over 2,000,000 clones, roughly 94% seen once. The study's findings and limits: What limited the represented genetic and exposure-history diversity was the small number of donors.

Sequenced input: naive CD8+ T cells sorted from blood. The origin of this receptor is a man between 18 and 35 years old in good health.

CDR3 in amino acids: CATSRDSTRGGDEQFF. Written as DNA, the CDR3 is TGTGCCACCAGCAGAGATAGCACTAGAGGGGGCGATGAGCAGTTCTTC. The V gene is TRBV15, the J gene TRBJ2-1, with 7 bases aligning to TRBD1. Per the germline V gene, CDR1 is LNHNV and CDR2 is YYDKDF (reference sequence). The V segment lost 0 bases and the J segment 8 bases; nucleotides outside the gene matches: 10. This CDR3 region has 16 residues.